This T cell receptor (beta chain) was profiled in a study of OX40 agonist ivuxolimab in advanced cancers. Study-wide context: As their treatment, patients were administered ivuxolimab, an agonistic anti-OX40 (CD134) antibody. Of mixed ages from about 20 to 90 and averaging about 60 years, the group was just under 85% male.

The protocol was immunoSEQ multiplex PCR, while the TCRdb copy is restricted to in-frame clones and leaves out a portion. The sample consists of approximately 60,000 clones, about 88% of them appearing once. To note about this clone: Its antigen is as yet unknown.

CDR1 is SGHTA and CDR2 is FQGTGA in the germline V gene. The germline V and J ends were trimmed by 5 bases and 5 bases, with 22 bases remaining between them. CDR3 length equals 17 residues. Study conclusions and caveats: Some of the nonresponding patients also showed low levels of normalized T-cell clonal expansion.

Patients with a history of autoimmune disease or on systemic immunosuppression were excluded. This TCR came from an adult with an advanced solid tumor such as melanoma, head and neck, liver or kidney cancer. The sample consisted of CD4+ or CD8+ T cells sorted from blood, taken in a trial of the OX40 agonist ivuxolimab. This chain connects TRBV7-3 to TRBJ2-1; D perhaps matches TRBD2 (6 bases). The CDR3 protein is CASSPRAGSSSHNEQFF. In DNA form, the CDR3 reads TGTGCCAGCAGCCCCAGGGCGGGGTCTTCCAGTCACAATGAGCAGTTCTTC.